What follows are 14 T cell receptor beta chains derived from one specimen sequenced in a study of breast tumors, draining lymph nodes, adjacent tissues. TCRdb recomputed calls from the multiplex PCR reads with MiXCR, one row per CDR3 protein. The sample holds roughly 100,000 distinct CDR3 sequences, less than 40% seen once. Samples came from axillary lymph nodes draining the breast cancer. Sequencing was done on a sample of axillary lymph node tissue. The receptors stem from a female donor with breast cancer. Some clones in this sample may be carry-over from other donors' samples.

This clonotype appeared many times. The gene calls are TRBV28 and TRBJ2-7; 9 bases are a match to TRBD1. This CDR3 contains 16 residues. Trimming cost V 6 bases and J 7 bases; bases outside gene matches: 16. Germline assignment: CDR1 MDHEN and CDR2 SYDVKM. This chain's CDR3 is CASSSGGAGQGTEQYF. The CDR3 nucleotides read TGTGCCAGCAGCTCGGGGGGTGCGGGACAGGGTACTGAGCAGTACTTC. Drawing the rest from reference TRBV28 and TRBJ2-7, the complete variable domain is DVKVTQSSRYLVKRTGEKVFLECVQDMDHENMFWYRQDPGLGLRLIYFSYDVKMKEKGDIPEGYSVSREKKERFSLILESASTNQTSMYLCASSSGGAGQGTEQYFGPGTRLTVT.

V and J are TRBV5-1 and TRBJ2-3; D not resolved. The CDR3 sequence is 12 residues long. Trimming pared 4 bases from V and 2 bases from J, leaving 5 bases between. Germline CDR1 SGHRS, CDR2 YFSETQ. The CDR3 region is CASSGDTDTQYF. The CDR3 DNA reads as TGCGCCAGCAGCGGGGACACAGATACGCAGTATTTT.

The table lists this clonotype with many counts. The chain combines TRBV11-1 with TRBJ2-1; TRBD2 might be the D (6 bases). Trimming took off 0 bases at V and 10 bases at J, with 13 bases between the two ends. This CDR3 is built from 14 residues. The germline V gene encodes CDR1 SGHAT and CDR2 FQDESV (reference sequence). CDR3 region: CASSLALGGKEQFF. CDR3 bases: TGTGCCAGCAGCTTAGCGTTGGGGGGAAAGGAGCAGTTCTTC.

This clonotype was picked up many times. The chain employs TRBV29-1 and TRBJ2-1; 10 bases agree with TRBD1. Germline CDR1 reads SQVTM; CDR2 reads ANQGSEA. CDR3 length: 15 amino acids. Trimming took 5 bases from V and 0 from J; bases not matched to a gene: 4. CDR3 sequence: CSVPTGGSSYNEQFF. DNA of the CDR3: TGCAGCGTTCCGACAGGGGGCAGCTCCTACAATGAGCAGTTCTTC.

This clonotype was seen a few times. The CDR3 DNA is TGTGCCAGTAGTATAATATTAGCGGCCAAAAACATTCAGTACTTC. This translates into CASSIILAAKNIQYF. The chain employs TRBV19 and TRBJ2-4, with D perhaps TRBD2 (5 bases). Trimming cost V 2 bases and J 1 base, with 9 bases left between them. Germline V gene sequence: CDR1 LNHDA, CDR2 SQIVND (reference sequence). The CDR3 totals 15 residues.

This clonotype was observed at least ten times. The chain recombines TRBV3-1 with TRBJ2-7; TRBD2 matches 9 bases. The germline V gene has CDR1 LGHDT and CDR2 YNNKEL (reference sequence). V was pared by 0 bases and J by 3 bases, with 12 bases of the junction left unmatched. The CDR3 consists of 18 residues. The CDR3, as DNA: TGTGCCAGCAGCCAAGAAAAAAGGGGGTCTAGCGGGGACTACGAGCAGTACTTC. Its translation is CASSQEKRGSSGDYEQYF.

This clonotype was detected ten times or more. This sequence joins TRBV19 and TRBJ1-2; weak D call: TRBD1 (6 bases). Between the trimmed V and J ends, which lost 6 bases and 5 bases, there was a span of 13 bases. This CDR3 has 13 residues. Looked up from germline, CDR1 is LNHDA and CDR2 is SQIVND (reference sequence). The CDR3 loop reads CASSWTDNYGYTF. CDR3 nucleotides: TGTGCCAGTAGCTGGACAGACAATTATGGCTACACCTTC.

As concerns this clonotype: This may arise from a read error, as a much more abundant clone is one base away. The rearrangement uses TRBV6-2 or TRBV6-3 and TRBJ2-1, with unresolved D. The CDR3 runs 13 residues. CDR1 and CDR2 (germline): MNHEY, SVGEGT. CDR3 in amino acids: CASSQMSVNEQLF. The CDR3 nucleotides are TGTGCCAGCAGTCAAATGTCAGTCAATGAGCAGCTCTTC.

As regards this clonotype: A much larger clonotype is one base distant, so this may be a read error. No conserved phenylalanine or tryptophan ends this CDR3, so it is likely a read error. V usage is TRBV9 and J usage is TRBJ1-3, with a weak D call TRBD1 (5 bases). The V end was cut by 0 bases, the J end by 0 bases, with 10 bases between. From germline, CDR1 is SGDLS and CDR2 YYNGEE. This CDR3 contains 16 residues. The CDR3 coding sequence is TGTGCCAGCAGCGTAGGGATCAGGGACTCTGGAAACACCATATATCTT. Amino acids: CASSVGIRDSGNTIYL.

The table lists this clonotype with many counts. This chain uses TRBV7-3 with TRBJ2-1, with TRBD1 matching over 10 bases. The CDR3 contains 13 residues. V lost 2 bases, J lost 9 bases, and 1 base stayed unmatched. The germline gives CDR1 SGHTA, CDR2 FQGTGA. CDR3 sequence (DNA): TGTGCCAGCAGCTTATGGGACAGGGGTGAGCAGTTCTTC. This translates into CASSLWDRGEQFF.

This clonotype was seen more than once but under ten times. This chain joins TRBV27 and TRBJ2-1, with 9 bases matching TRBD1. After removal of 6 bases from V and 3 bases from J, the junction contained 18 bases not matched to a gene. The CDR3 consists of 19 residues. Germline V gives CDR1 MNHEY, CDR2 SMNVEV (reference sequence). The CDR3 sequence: CASSLTGGFRADLYNEQFF. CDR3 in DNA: TGTGCCAGCAGCCTAACAGGGGGCTTTAGGGCGGATCTCTACAATGAGCAGTTCTTC.

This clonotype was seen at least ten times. CDR3 amino acids: CSAPKRGGEETQYF. In nucleotides, the CDR3 is TGCAGTGCCCCAAAAAGGGGGGGGGAAGAGACCCAGTACTTC. The chain recombines TRBV20-1 with TRBJ2-5, with D maybe TRBD2 (7 bases). The germline CDR1 and CDR2 sequences are DFQATT and SNEGSKA (reference sequence). The CDR3 has 14 residues. V lost 6 bases, J lost 3 bases, and 17 bases lay in between.

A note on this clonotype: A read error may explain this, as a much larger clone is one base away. The CDR3 sequence: CASSARRVGKSIQYF. CDR3 DNA sequence: TGCGCCAGCAGCGCCCGCCGGGTCGGCAAAAGCATTCAGTACTTC. V and J are TRBV5-1 and TRBJ2-4; no firm D call. The CDR3 is 15 residues long. The germline V gene has CDR1 SGHRS and CDR2 YFSETQ.

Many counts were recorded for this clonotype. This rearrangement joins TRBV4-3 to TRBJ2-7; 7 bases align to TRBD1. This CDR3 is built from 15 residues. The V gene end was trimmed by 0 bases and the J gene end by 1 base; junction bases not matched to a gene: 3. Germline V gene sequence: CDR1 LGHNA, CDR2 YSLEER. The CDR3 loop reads CASSQEMGQSYEQYF. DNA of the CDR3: TGCGCCAGCAGCCAAGAAATGGGACAGTCCTACGAGCAGTACTTC.